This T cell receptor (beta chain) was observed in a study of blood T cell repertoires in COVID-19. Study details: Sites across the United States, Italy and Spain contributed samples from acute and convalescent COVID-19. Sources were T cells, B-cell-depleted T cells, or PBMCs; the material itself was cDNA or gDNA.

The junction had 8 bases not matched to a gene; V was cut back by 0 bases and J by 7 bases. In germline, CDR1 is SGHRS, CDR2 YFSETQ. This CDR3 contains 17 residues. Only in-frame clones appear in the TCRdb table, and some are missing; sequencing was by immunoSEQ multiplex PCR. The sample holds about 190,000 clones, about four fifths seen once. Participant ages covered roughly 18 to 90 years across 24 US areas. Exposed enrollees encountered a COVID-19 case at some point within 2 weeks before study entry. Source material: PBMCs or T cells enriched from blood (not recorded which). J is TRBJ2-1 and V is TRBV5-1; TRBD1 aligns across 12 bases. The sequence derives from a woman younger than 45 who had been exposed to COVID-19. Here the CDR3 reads CASSLALGTGGENEQFF. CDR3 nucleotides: TGCGCCAGCAGCTTGGCGCTCGGGACAGGGGGCGAGAATGAGCAGTTCTTC.